This TCR beta chain was recovered during a study of blood T cell repertoires in COVID-19. Study at large: COVID-19 samples, acute and convalescent, were from the United States, Italy and Spain.

The age range of participants was 18 to 89 years, with residence in roughly 25 US areas. Measured with immunoSEQ multiplex PCR; TCRdb has only the in-frame clones, and not every one. The sample contains a few hundred thousand clones, about four fifths of which appear only once. The sequenced sample consisted of PBMCs or T cells enriched from blood (not recorded which). This sequence was found in a woman in her forties who had recovered from COVID-19.

As DNA, the CDR3 is TGTGCCAGCAGCTTACAAAGCGGCCTCCAAGAGACCCAGTACTTC. Translation: CASSLQSGLQETQYF. The chain has TRBV7-2 and TRBJ2-5; D may be TRBD2 (5 bases). The CDR3 extends over 15 amino acids. Germline CDR1 SGHTA, CDR2 FQGNSA. Between the trimmed V and J ends, which lost 2 bases and 1 base, there was a span of 11 bases.